The 23 T cell receptor beta chains in this list originate from one sample, sequenced in a study of T cells in localized non-small cell lung cancer. Profiling relied on immunoSEQ multiplex PCR, and the TCRdb table lists in-frame clones only, not all of them. The sample records about 82,000 clones, about three quarters being singletons. Sequenced here: PBMCs, sampled before any cancer treatment. The origin of the receptors is a man aged 35-75 years with stage II squamous cell lung carcinoma.

The gene calls are TRBV7-6 and TRBJ2-7, with 9 bases aligning to TRBD1. The CDR3 length is 15 residues. Per the germline V gene, CDR1 is SGHVS and CDR2 is FNYEAQ. V shed 1 base, J shed 4 bases, and the junction held 5 bases outside the gene matches. The CDR3 DNA follows: TGTGCCAGCAGCTTAGTAGACAGGGGGGAGTACGAGCAGTACTTC. Translated, it gives CASSLVDRGEYEQYF.

The chain has TRBV28 and TRBJ2-7, with 9 bases aligning to TRBD1. The CDR3 consists of 14 residues. V shed 5 bases and J 4 bases; nucleotides not matched to a gene: 6. Germline V gene data show CDR1 as MDHEN and CDR2 as SYDVKM. As DNA, the CDR3 is TGTGCCAGCAGTCCCCCACAGGGGGCTTACGAGCAGTACTTC. Its protein is CASSPPQGAYEQYF.

J is TRBJ1-2 and V is TRBV5-4, with D unclear. The CDR3 spans 15 residues. Germline V gene data show CDR1 as SGHNT and CDR2 as YYREEE (reference sequence). The V end was cut by 0 bases, the J end by 4 bases, with 13 bases between. CDR3 amino acids: CASSLVLARSYGYTF. The CDR3 DNA sequence: TGTGCCAGCAGCTTGGTGCTAGCCCGGTCCTATGGCTACACCTTC.

This chain joins TRBV28 and TRBJ2-3, with 16 bases matching TRBD2. The junction had 13 bases not matched to a gene; V was cut back by 5 bases and J by 2 bases. From germline, CDR1 is MDHEN and CDR2 SYDVKM. This CDR3 spans 20 amino acids. CDR3 bases: TGTGCCAGCAGTCTTTCGCGCCTGGGACTAGCGGGAGGGCCCACAGATACGCAGTATTTT. Protein: CASSLSRLGLAGGPTDTQYF.

The V and J genes are TRBV7-8 and TRBJ1-5; tentative D call: TRBD1 (5 bases). Germline lookup yields CDR1 SGHVS and CDR2 FQNEAQ. The V and J ends lost 5 bases and 12 bases respectively, with 11 bases between them. The CDR3 has 11 amino acids. This chain's CDR3 is CASSQGVRQHF. The CDR3 DNA follows: TGTGCCAGCAGCCAGGGAGTGCGCCAGCATTTT.

This clone was detected only once. CDR3 region: CASSPIQTGTYNEQFF. CDR3 DNA: TGTGCCAGCAGTCCTATACAGACAGGGACCTACAATGAGCAGTTCTTC. This chain connects TRBV28 to TRBJ2-1; 7 bases are shared with TRBD1. There are 16 residues in the CDR3. The germline V gene has CDR1 MDHEN and CDR2 SYDVKM. After removal of 5 bases from V and 2 bases from J, the junction contained 9 bases not matched to a gene.

The V and J genes are TRBV7-9 and TRBJ2-5; D gene unclear. The CDR3 loop spans 14 amino acids. In germline, CDR1 is SEHNR, CDR2 FQNEAQ (reference sequence). Trimming took off 5 bases at V and 0 bases at J, with 10 bases between the two ends. The CDR3 spells CASSPSQNQETQYF. For the CDR3, the DNA is TGTGCCAGCAGCCCCTCACAGAACCAAGAGACCCAGTACTTC.

V gene TRBV27 combines with J gene TRBJ2-4; a weak D match, TRBD1 (5 bases). V was trimmed by 6 bases and J by 0 bases, leaving 12 bases between them. Per germline, CDR1 MNHEY and CDR2 SMNVEV (reference sequence). The CDR3 is made up of 15 amino acids. CDR3 in amino acids: CASRLVGLAKNIQYF. The CDR3 DNA reads TGTGCCAGCAGATTGGTGGGGCTAGCCAAAAACATTCAGTACTTC.

The chain recombines TRBV28 with TRBJ1-2; no clear D. This CDR3 is built from 13 residues. The germline CDR1 and CDR2 sequences are MDHEN and SYDVKM. V dropped 7 bases and J dropped 1 base, with 10 bases sitting between them. The CDR3 loop is CASTPRSNYGYTF. DNA for the CDR3: TGTGCCAGCACCCCTAGGAGTAACTATGGCTACACCTTC.

This chain uses TRBV2 with TRBJ1-2, with D uncertain. The CDR3 is 12 residues long. Trimming pared 6 bases from V and 12 bases from J, leaving 17 bases between. Germline V gene data show CDR1 as SNHLY and CDR2 as FYNNEI. CDR3 in amino acids: CASSMTPLSDTF. In nucleotides, the CDR3 is TGTGCCAGCAGCATGACACCTCTCTCAGACACCTTC.

The V gene is TRBV7-3, the J gene TRBJ2-1, with TRBD1 identical over 7 bases. CDR3 length: 12 residues. J gave up 9 bases and V 5 bases, and 4 bases lay outside the gene matches. The germline CDR1 and CDR2 sequences are SGHTA and FQGTGA. The CDR3 coding sequence is TGTGCCAGCAGCCTGACAGGGACTGAGCAGTTCTTC. Encoded protein: CASSLTGTEQFF.

J is TRBJ2-7 and V is TRBV5-1, with 8 bases matching TRBD1. Germline-derived CDR1 and CDR2 are SGHRS and YFSETQ. CDR3 length: 13 residues. V trimming: 3 bases; J trimming: 6 bases; junction bases outside the gene matches: 5. The CDR3 region has the DNA TGCGCCAGCAGCTACGGACAGGGCACCGAGCAGTACTTC. This encodes CASSYGQGTEQYF.

J is TRBJ2-2 and V is TRBV4-2; 7 bases map to TRBD2. The J segment lost 5 bases and the V segment lost 4 bases, leaving 13 bases of the junction unmatched. This CDR3 is built from 17 residues. Germline values: CDR1 LGHNA, CDR2 YNFKEQ. DNA of the CDR3: TGTGCCAGCAGCCCTGCGACTAGCTCCTCCGGGACCGGGGAGCTGTTTTTT. It yields the protein CASSPATSSSGTGELFF.

This chain connects TRBV11-2 to TRBJ2-7; TRBD2 matches 7 bases. This CDR3 has 13 residues. CDR1 is SGHAT and CDR2 is FQNNGV in the germline V gene. V trimming: 5 bases; J trimming: 2 bases; junction bases outside the gene matches: 3. The CDR3 DNA reads TGTGCCAGCAGCCCAGCGGGGCCCTACGAGCAGTACTTC. This gives the protein CASSPAGPYEQYF.

The chain joins TRBV30 to TRBJ2-7; D call uncertain. Trimming stripped 0 bases from V and 3 bases from J, with 6 bases between. The CDR3 covers 12 residues. CDR1 and CDR2 from the germline V gene are GTSNPN and SVGIG (reference sequence). CDR3 protein: CAWSVQHYEQYF. DNA for the CDR3: TGTGCCTGGAGTGTACAGCACTACGAGCAGTACTTC.

CDR3 residues: CASSFDAVGEQYF. The CDR3 DNA sequence: TGTGCCAGCAGCTTTGACGCCGTCGGGGAGCAGTACTTC. This chain uses TRBV5-6 with TRBJ2-7; D unclear. Germline CDR1 reads SGHDT; CDR2 reads YYEEEE. The length of the CDR3 is 13 residues. Trimming took off 2 bases at V and 7 bases at J, with 13 bases between the two ends.

V and J are TRBV28 and TRBJ2-7; D might be TRBD1 or TRBD2, each matching 5 bases. Trimming removed 5 bases at V and 0 bases at J, with 11 bases between. The germline CDR1 and CDR2 sequences are MDHEN and SYDVKM. The CDR3 extends over 14 amino acids. The CDR3 sequence: CASSPPGGSYEQYF. DNA of the CDR3: TGTGCCAGCAGTCCACCTGGGGGCTCCTACGAGCAGTACTTC.

V gene TRBV2 combines with J gene TRBJ1-1; D possibly corresponds to TRBD1 (6 bases). This CDR3 has 15 residues. The V and J ends lost 3 bases and 5 bases respectively, with 16 bases between them. Per germline, CDR1 SNHLY and CDR2 FYNNEI. Here the CDR3 DNA reads TGTGCCAGCAGTGAGTACCGAGGGGGAAATACTGAAGCTTTCTTT. Its translation is CASSEYRGGNTEAFF.

This sequence joins TRBV6-6 and TRBJ1-2; 8 nucleotides line up with TRBD1. V was pared by 5 bases and J by 2 bases, with 10 bases of the junction left unmatched. This CDR3 has 16 residues. Germline V gene lookup returns CDR1 MNHNY and CDR2 SVGAGI (reference sequence). The CDR3 protein is CASSTGQGRGNYGYTF. The DNA of the CDR3 is TGTGCCAGCAGTACCGGACAGGGTAGGGGGAACTATGGCTACACCTTC.

This chain's CDR3 is CASSMYGQGSRTGELFF. The CDR3 region has the DNA TGTGCCAGCAGTATGTATGGACAGGGAAGTAGGACCGGGGAGCTGTTTTTT. The V and J genes are TRBV27 and TRBJ2-2, with 8 bases aligning to TRBD1. V was pared by 5 bases and J by 5 bases, with 13 bases of the junction left unmatched. Germline V gene data show CDR1 as MNHEY and CDR2 as SMNVEV (reference sequence). This CDR3 is 17 amino acids long.

The V call is TRBV27, the J call TRBJ2-1; a possible D gene is TRBD2 (5 bases). The length of the CDR3 is 16 residues. The V end was cut by 5 bases, the J end by 4 bases, with 18 bases between. CDR1 and CDR2 (germline): MNHEY, SMNVEV (reference sequence). The CDR3 region has the DNA TGTGCCAGCAGTCCCTATTCGGGGTCCCTATACAATGAGCAGTTCTTC. It translates to CASSPYSGSLYNEQFF.

The J gene is TRBJ2-2, the V gene TRBV27, with TRBD2 matching over 8 bases. CDR3 length equals 15 residues. The V gene end was trimmed by 6 bases and the J gene end by 2 bases; junction bases not matched to a gene: 5. Germline-derived CDR1 and CDR2 are MNHEY and SMNVEV (reference sequence). CDR3 in amino acids: CASRPRGANTGELFF. The DNA for the CDR3 is TGTGCCAGCAGACCGCGGGGGGCCAACACCGGGGAGCTGTTTTTT.

The V and J genes are TRBV5-6 and TRBJ2-6; the D is unclear. CDR1 and CDR2 from the germline V gene are SGHDT and YYEEEE. Trimming pared 3 bases from V and 0 bases from J, leaving 10 bases between. This CDR3 region has 16 residues. Written as DNA, the CDR3 is TGTGCCAGCAGCTCTCCCACCCCCTCTGGGGCCAACGTCCTGACTTTC. Protein: CASSSPTPSGANVLTF.